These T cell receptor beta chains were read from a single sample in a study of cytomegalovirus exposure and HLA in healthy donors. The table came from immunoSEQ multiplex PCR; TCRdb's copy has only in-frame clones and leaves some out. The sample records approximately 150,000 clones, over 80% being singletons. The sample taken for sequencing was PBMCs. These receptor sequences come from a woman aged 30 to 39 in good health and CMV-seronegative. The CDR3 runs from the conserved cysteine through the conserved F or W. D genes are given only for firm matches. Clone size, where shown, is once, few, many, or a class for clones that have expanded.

CDR3: CASSLAGQGVPYEQYF
DNA: TGCGCCAGCAGCTTGGCCGGACAGGGGGTTCCCTACGAGCAGTACTTC
size: -
J: TRBJ2-7
V: TRBV5-1
D: TRBD1

CDR3: CASSFATGTYEQYF
DNA: TGTGCCAGCAGCTTCGCGACCGGGACCTACGAGCAGTACTTC
size: many
J: TRBJ2-7
V: TRBV11-2
D: -

CDR3: CASSSRGGRAGYNEQFF
DNA: TGTGCCAGCAGTTCACGGGGCGGGAGGGCCGGGTACAATGAGCAGTTCTTC
size: -
J: TRBJ2-1
V: TRBV2
D: TRBD2

CDR3: CASSYSSMTEAFF
DNA: TGTGCCAGCAGTTACTCGAGTATGACTGAAGCTTTCTTT
size: once
J: TRBJ1-1
V: TRBV6-5
D: -

CDR3: CASSFPGTGNEKLFF
DNA: TGCGCCAGCAGCTTTCCCGGGACAGGGAATGAAAAACTGTTTTTT
size: few
J: TRBJ1-4
V: TRBV4-1
D: TRBD1

CDR3: CASSLQGDTEAFF
DNA: TGTGCCAGCTCATTACAGGGGGACACTGAAGCTTTCTTT
size: -
J: TRBJ1-1
V: TRBV18
D: TRBD1

CDR3: CASSRPGVPQETQYF
DNA: TGTGCCAGCTCAAGGCCGGGAGTCCCCCAAGAGACCCAGTACTTC
size: -
J: TRBJ2-5
V: TRBV18
D: -

CDR3: CASSPEGGGPEETQYF
DNA: TGCGCCAGCAGCCCAGAGGGCGGGGGGCCAGAAGAGACCCAGTACTTC
size: -
J: TRBJ2-5
V: TRBV4-3
D: TRBD2

CDR3: CASSTLQGKETQYF
DNA: TGTGCCAGCAGCACCCTACAGGGAAAAGAGACCCAGTACTTC
size: -
J: TRBJ2-5
V: TRBV7-9
D: -

CDR3: CASSLGPSGTYEQYF
DNA: TGTGCCAGCAGCTTAGGGCCTAGCGGGACGTACGAGCAGTACTTC
size: -
J: TRBJ2-7
V: TRBV7-8
D: TRBD2

CDR3: CASSPWGQGGTGYTF
DNA: TGTGCCAGCAGTCCTTGGGGACAGGGGGGTACTGGCTACACCTTC
size: -
J: TRBJ1-2
V: TRBV28
D: TRBD1

CDR3: CASSLDIPSSSPLHF
DNA: TGTGCCAGCAGCTTGGACATCCCCTCCAGTTCACCCCTCCACTTT
size: -
J: TRBJ1-6
V: TRBV11-2
D: -

CDR3: CASSTTGGLNQPQHF
DNA: TGTGCCAGTAGCACGACAGGGGGCCTCAATCAGCCCCAGCATTTT
size: once
J: TRBJ1-5
V: TRBV19
D: TRBD1

CDR3: CASSSVSGRARNEQFF
DNA: TGTGCCAGCAGCTCGGTGAGCGGGAGGGCCAGAAATGAGCAGTTCTTC
size: -
J: TRBJ2-1
V: TRBV11-2
D: TRBD2

CDR3: CASSPRGRSGNTIYF
DNA: TGTGCCAGCTCACCACGTGGGCGCTCTGGAAACACCATATATTTT
size: -
J: TRBJ1-3
V: TRBV18
D: -

CDR3: CASSQAQGAIYNEQFF
DNA: TGCGCCAGCAGCCAAGCTCAGGGGGCGATCTACAATGAGCAGTTCTTC
size: once
J: TRBJ2-1
V: TRBV4-1
D: TRBD1

CDR3: CASSSRDYNEQFF
DNA: TGTGCCAGCAGCTCCCGGGACTACAATGAGCAGTTCTTC
size: once
J: TRBJ2-1
V: TRBV7-9
D: -

CDR3: CASSPSRTNTGELFF
DNA: TGTGCCAGCAGCCCTAGCCGAACGAACACCGGGGAGCTGTTTTTT
size: -
J: TRBJ2-2
V: TRBV7-3
D: -

CDR3: CASSLTRFYEQYF
DNA: TGCGCCAGCAGCTTAACCCGGTTCTACGAGCAGTACTTC
size: -
J: TRBJ2-7
V: TRBV5-1
D: -

CDR3: CASSERTGGTEAFF
DNA: TGTGCCAGCAGTGAAAGGACAGGGGGCACTGAAGCTTTCTTT
size: few
J: TRBJ1-1
V: TRBV6-1
D: TRBD1

CDR3: CASSLMTSTDTQYF
DNA: TGCGCCAGCAGCTTGATGACTAGCACAGATACGCAGTATTTT
size: -
J: TRBJ2-3
V: TRBV5-1
D: -

CDR3: CARSGTSGRYEQYF
DNA: TGTGCCAGATCCGGGACTAGCGGGAGATACGAGCAGTACTTC
size: once
J: TRBJ2-7
V: TRBV2
D: TRBD2

CDR3: CASSYSKGETQYF
DNA: TGTGCCAGCAGTTACTCGAAGGGGGAGACCCAGTACTTC
size: -
J: TRBJ2-5
V: TRBV6-5
D: -

CDR3: CAWSAEQGANGYTF
DNA: TGTGCCTGGAGTGCCGAACAGGGGGCTAATGGCTACACCTTC
size: -
J: TRBJ1-2
V: TRBV30
D: TRBD1

CDR3: CASSKETFQRTGNFSGANVLTF
DNA: TGTGCCAGCAGCAAAGAGACCTTCCAACGGACAGGCAACTTCTCTGGGGCCAACGTCCTGACTTTC
size: -
J: TRBJ2-6
V: TRBV21-1
D: -

CDR3: CASSVDRGHTGELFF
DNA: TGTGCCAGCAGCGTAGACAGGGGTCACACCGGGGAGCTGTTTTTT
size: -
J: TRBJ2-2
V: TRBV7-3
D: TRBD1

CDR3: CASSLRGREQYF
DNA: TGTGCCAGCAGCTTAAGGGGGCGCGAGCAGTACTTC
size: -
J: TRBJ2-7
V: TRBV7-2
D: TRBD1

CDR3: CASSLTDNTEAFF
DNA: TGTGCCAGCAGCTTGACTGACAACACTGAAGCTTTCTTT
size: -
J: TRBJ1-1
V: TRBV11-3
D: -

CDR3: CASSGEGLAGPSSYNEQFF
DNA: TGCGCCAGCAGTGGCGAGGGACTAGCGGGGCCGAGCTCCTACAATGAGCAGTTCTTC
size: -
J: TRBJ2-1
V: TRBV10-1
D: TRBD2

CDR3: CASSLAGGSYEQYF
DNA: TGTGCCAGCAGCTTAGCGGGAGGATCTTACGAGCAGTACTTC
size: -
J: TRBJ2-7
V: TRBV7-2
D: -

CDR3: CASSPNRGRGPSPLHF
DNA: TGTGCCAGCAGCCCAAACAGGGGGCGCGGACCCTCACCCCTCCACTTT
size: -
J: TRBJ1-6
V: TRBV27
D: TRBD1

CDR3: CASSLALRNYGYTF
DNA: TGTGCCAGCAGCTTAGCTTTGAGGAACTATGGCTACACCTTC
size: -
J: TRBJ1-2
V: TRBV7-9
D: -

CDR3: CASSPGQGGGYTF
DNA: TGTGCCAGCAGCCCCGGACAGGGAGGGGGCTACACCTTC
size: few
J: TRBJ1-2
V: TRBV5-4
D: TRBD1

CDR3: CASSSIQGFAEQYF
DNA: TGTGCCAGCAGCAGCATACAGGGCTTCGCCGAGCAGTACTTC
size: -
J: TRBJ2-7
V: TRBV6-5
D: -